A few counts support the clone carrying this TCR beta chain. What it binds is not known. The record originates from a study of T-cell reconstitution after alpha-beta-depleted transplantation in children. General study findings and limits: After one year, T-cell counts and TCRbeta diversity mostly came from new T cells. It was reported that alpha-beta T cells came from several hundred expanded graft clones (about two months after transplant). High day-60 TCRbeta diversity in some patients came from surviving recipient T cells and thymic progenitors.

The CDR3 consists of 15 residues. Trimming cost V 6 bases and J 0 bases; bases outside gene matches: 4. Germline V CDR1 and CDR2: SNHLY, FYNNEI. Researchers prepared the TCRbeta library using unique molecular identifiers, the study reports. In TCRdb, the PCR reads were re-called with MiXCR into one record per CDR3 protein. The sample includes about 310,000 distinct CDR3 sequences, around 25% of them seen just once. The rearrangement joins TRBV2 to TRBJ2-3; 9 bases map to TRBD2. Here the sequenced sample was PBMCs, mostly from graft donor cells, taken 180 days after TCRalphabeta/CD19-depleted stem cell transplant. The clonotype was recovered from a male patient under 18 who had a stem cell transplant for acute lymphoblastic leukemia, so the T cells may come from the graft donor. CDR3 amino acids: CASSGLATSTDTQYF. As DNA, the CDR3 is TGTGCCAGCAGCGGACTAGCGACTAGCACAGATACGCAGTATTTT.